Listed below are T cell receptor beta chains from one sample, sequenced in a study of identical twins. TCRdb itself ran the 5' RACE reads through MiXCR, one entry per CDR3 protein. The sample consists of about 220,000 distinct CDR3 sequences, 6% to 8.5% of them appearing once. These data were likewise used in another study, on yellow fever vaccine responses in identical twins.

Sequencing was carried out using CD8+ T cells sorted from blood. These receptors originate from a woman aged 18-35 years in good health. CDR3s include the opening cysteine and the closing phenylalanine or tryptophan. The D gene is left open where the match is weak. Clone size is stated in some rows and not others, as once, few, many or a class when expanded.

TRBV3-1	many	TRBD1	TRBJ2-1	TGTGCCAGCAGCCAAGATAACGACAGGGCGAATGAGCAGTTCTTC	CASSQDNDRANEQFF
TRBV29-1	few	TRBD1	TRBJ1-2	TGCAGCGTTGATACAGGGGGCGCCTATGGCTACACCTTC	CSVDTGGAYGYTF
TRBV10-1	once	NA	TRBJ2-5	TGCGCCAGCAGTGATTCAGACTTCCAAGAGACCCAGTACTTC	CASSDSDFQETQYF
TRBV20-1	many	NA	TRBJ2-2	TGCAGTGTCTCTAGCGCCGGGGAGCTGTTTTTT	CSVSSAGELFF
TRBV5-5	NA	NA	TRBJ2-1	TGTGCCAGCAGCTTCAAACCAGGCAATGAGCAGTTCTTC	CASSFKPGNEQFF
TRBV11-2	many	NA	TRBJ2-3	TGTGCCAGCAGCCACAGCGGGTATCATACAGATACGCAGTATTTT	CASSHSGYHTDTQYF
TRBV19	NA	NA	TRBJ1-6	TGTGCCAGTACCCCGGCGGCAGGGCGGAATTCACCCCTCCACTTT	CASTPAAGRNSPLHF
TRBV5-5	NA	NA	TRBJ2-3	TGTGCCAGCAGCTTGGGCCGAGCTGGAACAGATACGCAGTATTTT	CASSLGRAGTDTQYF
TRBV7-8	NA	TRBD2	TRBJ2-1	TGTGCCAGCCAACTAGCGGCCTACAATGAGCAGTTCTTC	CASQLAAYNEQFF
TRBV5-1	many	TRBD1	TRBJ1-6	TGCGCCAGCAGCTTGGGGAGACAGGGCAGCTCCTATAATTCACCCCTCCACTTT	CASSLGRQGSSYNSPLHF
TRBV5-6	many	NA	TRBJ1-1	TGTGCCAGCAGCTTGACTATGGAGTTCAAGAACACTGAAGCTTTCTTT	CASSLTMEFKNTEAFF
TRBV12-3/TRBV12-4	many	NA	TRBJ2-5	TGTGCCAGCAGCTCCAGGGTTTTGGGCCAAGAGACCCAGTACTTC	CASSSRVLGQETQYF
TRBV20-1	many	NA	TRBJ2-7	TGCAGTGCTAGGGACCCAACCCTGAGCTCCTACGAGCAGTACTTC	CSARDPTLSSYEQYF
TRBV20-1	NA	NA	TRBJ2-7	TGCAGTGCTCACGGGCGGGCGACTGGCTACGAGCAGTACTTC	CSAHGRATGYEQYF
TRBV20-1	few	NA	TRBJ2-4	TGCAGTGCACCGGGCGCCGACAAAAACATTCAGTATTTC	CSAPGADKNIQYF
TRBV2	NA	NA	TRBJ1-1	TGTGCCAGCAGGCGGGGGGAAGTCAGGAACACTGAAGCTTTCTTT	CASRRGEVRNTEAFF
TRBV27	NA	NA	TRBJ2-3	TGTGCCAGCAGTGCCCCCGGCACAGATACGCAGTATTTT	CASSAPGTDTQYF
TRBV12-3/TRBV12-4	NA	TRBD1	TRBJ2-5	TGTGCCAGCAGTCCTATGACAGGGGGCGTAAAGGAGACCCAGTACTTC	CASSPMTGGVKETQYF
TRBV5-1	medium-sized	TRBD2	TRBJ2-7	TGCGCCAGCAGCTTAGAGATCAGCGGGACGAACGAGCAGTACTTC	CASSLEISGTNEQYF
TRBV28	many	NA	TRBJ2-1	TGTGCCAGCAGTTTGACTGAGCAGTTCTTC	CASSLTEQFF
TRBV6-1	many	NA	TRBJ1-1	TGTGCCAGCCGCCTTGCGGGAGGAAACACTGAAGCTTTCTTT	CASRLAGGNTEAFF
TRBV3-1	many	NA	TRBJ2-2	TGTGCCAGCAAAGAACCCCGGGGCAACACCGGGGAGCTGTTTTTT	CASKEPRGNTGELFF
TRBV3-1	NA	NA	TRBJ1-6	TGTGCCACCTGCAAATTTTTTCAACCCGAGTATAATTCACCCCTCCACTTT	CATCKFFQPEYNSPLHF
TRBV12-3/TRBV12-4	few	NA	TRBJ2-1	TGTGCCAGCAGTGCCTTATCGAGCTCCTACAATGAGCAGTTCTTC	CASSALSSSYNEQFF
TRBV12-3/TRBV12-4	few	TRBD2	TRBJ2-5	TGTGCCAGCAGTCTAGCGGGAGGGCCGGCCTTAGAGACCCAGTACTTC	CASSLAGGPALETQYF
TRBV20-1	NA	TRBD2	TRBJ2-5	TGCAGTGCTAGAAGTTTGGCGGGGGGCTCAGAGACCCAGTACTTC	CSARSLAGGSETQYF
TRBV19	few	NA	TRBJ2-1	TGTGCCAGTAAGGGCAGCCCGAACTCCTACAATGAGCAGTTCTTC	CASKGSPNSYNEQFF
TRBV11-2	NA	TRBD2	TRBJ2-1	TGTGCCAGCAGCTCAGGTGCGGTAGCGGGAAGGGGAAGGAATGAGCAGTTCTTC	CASSSGAVAGRGRNEQFF
TRBV2	many	NA	TRBJ1-5	TGTGCCAGCAGTGAAGCGACCGTGCTGCCGCTGGCTTATCAGCCCCAGCATTTT	CASSEATVLPLAYQPQHF
TRBV6-2/TRBV6-3	many	NA	TRBJ1-5	TGTGCCAGCAGTGTGGACAGAAGCAATCAGCCCCAGCATTTT	CASSVDRSNQPQHF
TRBV9	few	NA	TRBJ2-1	TGTGCCAGCAGCGGTTTAACAGGGAACCCGAGCTCCTACAATGAGCAGTTCTTC	CASSGLTGNPSSYNEQFF
TRBV7-8	many	NA	TRBJ1-6	TGTGCCAGCACCCCCTTAGTAGAGTTCCGCTCACCATTTAATTCACCCCTCCACTTT	CASTPLVEFRSPFNSPLHF
TRBV6-1	NA	NA	TRBJ2-7	TGTGCCAGCCGCGAGGCCTTCTACGAGCAGTACTTC	CASREAFYEQYF
TRBV6-5	many	NA	TRBJ2-7	TGTGCCAGCAGTTACTCGGGAGCGGACTCCTACGAGCAGTACTTC	CASSYSGADSYEQYF
TRBV9	few	TRBD1	TRBJ2-7	TGTGCCAGCAGCCCCGGGACAGGGTCAATCTACGAGCAGTACTTC	CASSPGTGSIYEQYF
TRBV4-2	many	NA	TRBJ2-7	TGTGCCAGCAGCCAAGTTCTAGGGTATGAGCAGTACTTC	CASSQVLGYEQYF
TRBV5-1	few	NA	TRBJ1-1	TGCGCCAGCAGCCCCTCGGACAGATGGCCTGAAGCTTTCTTT	CASSPSDRWPEAFF
TRBV9	NA	TRBD1	TRBJ1-1	TGTGCCAGCAGCGTTAAGGACAGGGGGACTGAAGCTTTCTTT	CASSVKDRGTEAFF
TRBV29-1	NA	NA	TRBJ2-2	TGCAGCGTTGGGGGAGACACCGGGGAGCTGTTTTTT	CSVGGDTGELFF
TRBV2	few	NA	TRBJ2-7	TGTGCCAGCAGTGAAGCGCCCAGCTACGAGCAGTACTTC	CASSEAPSYEQYF
TRBV12-3/TRBV12-4	many	NA	TRBJ1-1	TGTGCCAGCAGCTTTGCCCTTGGCACTGAAGCTTTCTTT	CASSFALGTEAFF
TRBV29-1	many	TRBD2	TRBJ2-1	TGCAGCGTGGCCGGGACTAGCGGGAGGCCCTTAGCCTACAATGAGCAGTTCTTC	CSVAGTSGRPLAYNEQFF
TRBV7-8	NA	TRBD2	TRBJ2-3	TGTGCCAGCAGCGTGGGACTAGCTAGCACAGATACGCAGTATTTT	CASSVGLASTDTQYF
TRBV28	few	NA	TRBJ1-5	TGTGCCAGCAGTTCGGGGTTCAATCAGCCCCAGCATTTT	CASSSGFNQPQHF
TRBV7-6	few	TRBD2	TRBJ2-1	TGTGCCAGCAGCCGCCGGGGAGCGGGAGTCGACAATGAGCAGTTCTTC	CASSRRGAGVDNEQFF
TRBV4-1	NA	TRBD2	TRBJ2-2	TGCGCCAGCAGCCAAGATCCCTTCCGGGGGGTGAACACCGGGGAGCTGTTTTTT	CASSQDPFRGVNTGELFF
TRBV4-1	many	NA	TRBJ2-2	TGCGCCAGCAGCCAAGGACTAGGGGTGAACCCCGGGGAGCTGTTTTTT	CASSQGLGVNPGELFF
TRBV4-1	few	NA	TRBJ1-5	TGCGCCAGCAGCCAAGAGGCCCACCTTAGCAATCAGCCCCAGCATTTT	CASSQEAHLSNQPQHF
TRBV7-3	few	TRBD1	TRBJ1-5	TGTGCCAGCAGCTTAATCCCGACAGGGAGTAGCAATCAGCCCCAGCATTTT	CASSLIPTGSSNQPQHF
TRBV20-1	few	TRBD1	TRBJ2-1	TGCAGTGCTAGCGGACAGGGTTATTCCTACAATGAGCAGTTCTTC	CSASGQGYSYNEQFF
TRBV6-1	NA	TRBD2	TRBJ2-3	TGTGCCAGCAGACCTGGTGGGACACAGCGGGGGGGTTGGACAGATACGCAGTATTTT	CASRPGGTQRGGWTDTQYF
TRBV5-1	NA	TRBD1	TRBJ1-2	TGCGCCAGCAGCACGGGACAGGATGATTATGGCTACACCTTC	CASSTGQDDYGYTF
TRBV4-1	few	NA	TRBJ2-1	TGCGCCAGCAGCCAAGTAGCTAGCGCCTACTACAATGAGCAGTTCTTC	CASSQVASAYYNEQFF
TRBV12-3/TRBV12-4	many	NA	TRBJ1-2	TGTGCCAGCAGTTTAACCAGAGGCACCGGGCACAACTATGGCTACACCTTC	CASSLTRGTGHNYGYTF
TRBV14	few	NA	TRBJ1-1	TGTGCCAGCAGCCCCAGGTATCTGAACACTGAAGCTTTCTTT	CASSPRYLNTEAFF
TRBV9	NA	NA	TRBJ1-2	TGTGCCAGCAGCGTGGGACTCGATGGCTACACCTTC	CASSVGLDGYTF
TRBV6-5	many	NA	TRBJ2-5	TGTGCCAGCAGTTACCGAGACCAAGAGACCCAGTACTTC	CASSYRDQETQYF
TRBV7-9	NA	NA	TRBJ2-1	TGTGCCAGCAGCTTAGGGGCTGGGGGCCTGGAAGAGCAGTTCTTC	CASSLGAGGLEEQFF
TRBV4-1	many	TRBD2	TRBJ2-3	TGCGCCAGCAGCCAGGGGGACTACACAGATACGCAGTATTTT	CASSQGDYTDTQYF
TRBV28	NA	TRBD1	TRBJ1-4	TGTGCCAGCAGTTTATGGGGACAGGATAATGAAAAACTGTTTTTT	CASSLWGQDNEKLFF